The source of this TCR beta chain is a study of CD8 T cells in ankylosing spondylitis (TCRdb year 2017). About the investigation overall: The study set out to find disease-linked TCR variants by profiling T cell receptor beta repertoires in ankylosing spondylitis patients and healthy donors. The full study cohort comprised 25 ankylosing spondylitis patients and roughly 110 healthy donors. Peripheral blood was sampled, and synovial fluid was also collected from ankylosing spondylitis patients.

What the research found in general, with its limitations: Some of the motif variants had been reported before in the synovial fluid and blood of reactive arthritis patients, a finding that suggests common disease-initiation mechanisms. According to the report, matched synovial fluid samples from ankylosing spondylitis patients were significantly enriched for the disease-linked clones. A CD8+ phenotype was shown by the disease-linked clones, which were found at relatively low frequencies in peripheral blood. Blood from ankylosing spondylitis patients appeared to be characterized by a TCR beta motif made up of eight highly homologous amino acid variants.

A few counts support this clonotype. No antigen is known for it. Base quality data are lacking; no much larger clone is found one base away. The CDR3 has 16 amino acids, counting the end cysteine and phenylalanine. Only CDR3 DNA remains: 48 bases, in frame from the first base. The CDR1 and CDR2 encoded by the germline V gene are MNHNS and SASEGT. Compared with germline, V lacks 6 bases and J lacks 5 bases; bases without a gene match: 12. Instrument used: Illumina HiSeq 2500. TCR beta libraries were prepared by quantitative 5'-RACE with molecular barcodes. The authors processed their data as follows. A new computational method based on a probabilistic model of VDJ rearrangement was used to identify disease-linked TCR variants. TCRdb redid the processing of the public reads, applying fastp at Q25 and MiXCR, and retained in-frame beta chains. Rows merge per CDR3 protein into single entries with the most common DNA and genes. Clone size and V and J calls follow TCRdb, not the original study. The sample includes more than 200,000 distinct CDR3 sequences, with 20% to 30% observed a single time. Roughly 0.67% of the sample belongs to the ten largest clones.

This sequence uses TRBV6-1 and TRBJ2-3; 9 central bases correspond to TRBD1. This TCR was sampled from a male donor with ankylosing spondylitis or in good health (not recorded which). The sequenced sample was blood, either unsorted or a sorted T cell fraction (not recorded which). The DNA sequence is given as TGTGCCAGCAGCCGCTCCGGGACAGGGCGGGTAGATACGCAGTATTTT. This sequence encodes CASSRSGTGRVDTQYF.